These 8 T cell receptor beta chains were all obtained from the same sample, sequenced in a study of T cell responses to AZD1222 COVID-19 vaccine. The assay was immunoSEQ multiplex PCR, and TCRdb's table has in-frame clones only and misses some. The sample yields approximately 46,000 clones, roughly 90% seen once. The sequencing used peripheral blood, collected 28 days after the second AZD1222 dose. The origin of the receptors is an adult who received the AZD1222 COVID-19 vaccine.

This chain joins TRBV28 and TRBJ2-5; the D gene is possibly TRBD2 (5 bases). Per the germline V gene, CDR1 is MDHEN and CDR2 is SYDVKM. The CDR3 is 14 amino acids. V dropped 2 bases and J dropped 2 bases, with 9 bases sitting between them. CDR3 protein: CASSLTRAQETQYF. The CDR3 region has the DNA TGTGCCAGCAGTTTAACGCGGGCACAAGAGACCCAGTACTTC.

The J gene is TRBJ2-5, the V gene TRBV6-5; tentatively, D is TRBD2 (6 bases). The germline V gene encodes CDR1 MNHEY and CDR2 SVGAGI. V was trimmed by 4 bases and J by 6 bases, leaving 18 bases between them. The CDR3 sequence is 15 residues long. The CDR3 is CASSSRRGTEKTQYF. Here the CDR3 DNA reads TGTGCCAGCAGTTCCCGGCGGGGAACGGAAAAGACCCAGTACTTC.

The chain carries TRBV9 and TRBJ1-5; D might be TRBD1 (6 bases). This CDR3 is built from 16 residues. V dropped 4 bases and J dropped 0 bases, with 14 bases sitting between them. Germline V CDR1 and CDR2: SGDLS, YYNGEE. DNA of the CDR3: TGTGCCAGCAGCCCGGGGGCCGGGTATAGCAATCAGCCCCAGCATTTT. This gives the protein CASSPGAGYSNQPQHF.

The chain combines TRBV6-5 with TRBJ2-7; TRBD2 matches 7 bases. CDR1 and CDR2 (germline): MNHEY, SVGAGI. V gave up 6 bases and J gave up 13 bases; unmatched junction bases: 12. This CDR3 is built from 12 residues. The CDR3 DNA sequence: TGTGCCAGCAGCACTCTAGCGGCGGCTTTTTACTTC. Its protein is CASSTLAAAFYF.

This rearrangement joins TRBV9 to TRBJ2-7; the D gene is possibly TRBD1 (5 bases). Germline CDR1 is SGDLS and CDR2 is YYNGEE. Trimming removed 0 bases from V and 3 bases from J, with 10 bases in between. The CDR3 covers 14 residues. This chain's CDR3 is CASSVAQGGYEQYF. Here the CDR3 DNA reads TGTGCCAGCAGCGTAGCCCAGGGTGGCTACGAGCAGTACTTC.

CDR3 region: CASQELGSGELFF. The CDR3 nucleotides are TGTGCCAGCCAGGAACTAGGTTCCGGGGAGCTGTTTTTT. The chain uses TRBV6-5 and TRBJ2-2; the D gene is possibly TRBD2 (5 bases). In germline, CDR1 is MNHEY, CDR2 SVGAGI. The CDR3 length is 13 residues. V shed 8 bases and J shed 6 bases, with 13 bases lying between them.

The gene calls are TRBV4-1 and TRBJ2-7; D is possibly TRBD2 (6 bases). The V and J ends lost 4 bases and 0 bases respectively, with 10 bases between them. This CDR3 is 14 amino acids long. Germline lookup yields CDR1 MGHRA and CDR2 YSYEKL. The CDR3 loop reads CASSLAESSYEQYF. For the CDR3, the DNA is TGCGCCAGCAGCCTAGCGGAGAGCTCCTACGAGCAGTACTTC.

This clone was observed a single time. The rearrangement joins TRBV9 to TRBJ1-6, with 11 bases matching TRBD1. V lost 4 bases, J lost 6 bases, and 3 bases stayed unmatched. Germline assignment: CDR1 SGDLS and CDR2 YYNGEE. This CDR3 region has 15 residues. The DNA of the CDR3 is TGTGCCAGCAGCACGGGACAGGGGGGTAATTCACCCCTCCACTTT. Encoded protein: CASSTGQGGNSPLHF.